The 32 T cell receptor beta chains in this list originate from one sample, sequenced in a study of cytomegalovirus exposure and HLA in healthy donors. PCR used 60 Vbeta primers and 13 Jbeta primers. TCRdb keeps only in-frame clones here, not all; method: immunoSEQ multiplex PCR. The profile covers roughly 100,000 clones, with around 75% appearing a single time and about 10% taken by the ten largest. The specimen sequenced was PBMCs. The receptors originated from a man younger than 35 in good health and CMV-seropositive.

The genes are TRBV4-1 and TRBJ2-7; 9 bases map to TRBD1. J was trimmed by 3 bases and V by 6 bases; bases with no gene match: 9. The CDR3 length is 15 residues. The germline V gene encodes CDR1 MGHRA and CDR2 YSYEKL. CDR3 nucleotide sequence: TGCGCCAGCAGAAGCTTGGGGACAGGGTACTACGAGCAGTACTTC. Its translation is CASRSLGTGYYEQYF.

This clone occurred once. The CDR3, as DNA: TGTGCCAGCGGCGTGGGGCCGGATCGGGACACCATATATTTT. Its protein product is CASGVGPDRDTIYF. This chain joins TRBV2 and TRBJ1-3; D possibly corresponds to TRBD1 (5 bases). The V end lost 8 bases, the J end lost 8 bases, and 19 bases lay between the germline ends. CDR3 length equals 14 residues. Germline V gene sequence: CDR1 SNHLY, CDR2 FYNNEI.

This clone appeared once. This chain links TRBV5-1 with TRBJ1-4; TRBD1 agrees at 9 bases. J lost 6 bases, V lost 3 bases, and 6 bases had no gene match. The CDR3 sequence is 15 residues long. The germline CDR1 and CDR2 sequences are SGHRS and YFSETQ. The CDR3: CASSWGTGRDEKLFF. CDR3 sequence (DNA): TGCGCCAGCAGCTGGGGGACAGGGAGAGATGAAAAACTGTTTTTT.

CDR3: CASKGGGYQETQYF. The CDR3 DNA follows: TGTGCCAGCAAGGGCGGGGGATACCAAGAGACCCAGTACTTC. The chain couples TRBV27 to TRBJ2-5; 7 bases match TRBD2. J gave up 0 bases and V 7 bases, and 5 bases lay outside the gene matches. This CDR3 region has 14 residues. Germline V gene sequence: CDR1 MNHEY, CDR2 SMNVEV (reference sequence).

The chain uses TRBV2 and TRBJ1-1, with D perhaps TRBD1 (6 bases). From germline, CDR1 is SNHLY and CDR2 FYNNEI. V was shortened by 7 bases and J by 2 bases, with 17 bases between the two germline ends. The CDR3 consists of 15 residues. This CDR3 reads CASKSLQGKNTEAFF. CDR3 nucleotide sequence: TGTGCCAGCAAGAGCCTGCAGGGGAAAAACACTGAAGCTTTCTTT. The variable domain in full, with the rest retrieved from reference TRBV2 and TRBJ1-1, is EPEVTQTPSHQVTQMGQEVILRCVPISNHLYFYWYRQILGQKVEFLVSFYNNEISEKSEIFDDQFSVERPDGSNFTLKIRSTKLEDSAMYFCASKSLQGKNTEAFFGQGTRLTVV.

The chain is built from TRBV6-1 and TRBJ1-6; D is perhaps TRBD1 (6 bases). V was cut by 6 bases and J by 5 bases, with 14 bases left in between. The germline gives CDR1 MNHNS, CDR2 SASEGT. The CDR3 totals 15 residues. CDR3 amino acids: CASRAVQGNNSPLHF. The CDR3 DNA follows: TGTGCCAGCAGAGCTGTACAGGGAAATAATTCACCCCTCCACTTT.

This clone has just a few counts. The V and J genes are TRBV5-1 and TRBJ2-1, with 7 bases fitting TRBD1. Germline V CDR1 and CDR2: SGHRS, YFSETQ. The CDR3 covers 15 residues. J gave up 3 bases and V 0 bases, and 3 bases lay outside the gene matches. DNA of the CDR3: TGCGCCAGCAGCTTGGCGGGACAGATCTACAATGAGCAGTTCTTC. It encodes CASSLAGQIYNEQFF.

This sequence joins TRBV30 and TRBJ2-1; 8 bases fit TRBD2. The V gene end was trimmed by 0 bases and the J gene end by 7 bases; junction bases not matched to a gene: 14. Germline assignment: CDR1 GTSNPN and CDR2 SVGIG (reference sequence). The CDR3 is 17 residues long. CDR3 in amino acids: CAWSVPWGSGGANEQFF. DNA of the CDR3: TGTGCCTGGAGTGTGCCCTGGGGCAGCGGGGGAGCGAATGAGCAGTTCTTC.

The table lists this clone with a count of one. The chain uses TRBV11-2 and TRBJ2-7; D unclear. The CDR3 sequence is 13 residues long. The V end lost 1 base, the J end lost 4 bases, and 8 bases lay between the germline ends. The V gene's germline CDR1 is SGHAT and CDR2 FQNNGV. This CDR3 reads CASSLGSFYEQYF. In DNA form, the CDR3 reads TGTGCCAGCAGCTTAGGCAGTTTTTACGAGCAGTACTTC.

This chain uses TRBV7-8 with TRBJ2-7, with 8 bases matching TRBD1. J lost 0 bases, V lost 7 bases, and 5 bases had no gene match. CDR1 is SGHVS and CDR2 is FQNEAQ in the germline V gene. The CDR3 consists of 14 residues. CDR3: CASIRDRSSYEQYF. In DNA, the CDR3 is TGTGCCAGCATCCGGGACAGGAGCTCCTACGAGCAGTACTTC. The variable domain in full, completed from reference TRBV7-8 and TRBJ2-7, reads GAGVSQSPRYKVAKRGQDVALRCDPISGHVSLFWYQQALGQGPEFLTYFQNEAQLDKSGLPSDRFFAERPEGSVSTLKIQRTQQEDSAVYLCASIRDRSSYEQYFGPGTRLTVT.

The gene calls are TRBV5-6 and TRBJ1-1; 10 nucleotides agree with TRBD1. Unmatched junction bases numbered 15, after V lost 4 bases and J lost 0 bases. The germline gives CDR1 SGHDT, CDR2 YYEEEE. This CDR3 is 19 amino acids long. The CDR3 is CASSPDRGRGIVMNTEAFF. The CDR3 DNA reads TGTGCCAGCAGCCCGGACAGGGGGAGGGGTATAGTCATGAACACTGAAGCTTTCTTT.

Note on this clone: One end of the junction fails to match germline, which may point to a read error. The rearrangement links TRBV5-1 to TRBJ2-2, with D possibly matching TRBD1 (6 bases). Germline V gene sequence: CDR1 SGHRS, CDR2 YFSETQ. This CDR3 contains 13 residues. For the CDR3, the DNA is TGCGCCAGCAGCACCCAGGGGACCGGGAAGCTGTTTTTT. Amino acid sequence: CASSTQGTGKLFF.

Only one count was recorded for this clone. The sample holds other DNA sequences that translate to the same CDR3. The V and J genes are TRBV28 and TRBJ1-6; D is uncertain. V dropped 8 bases and J dropped 0 bases, with 5 bases sitting between them. CDR3 length: 13 amino acids. From germline, CDR1 is MDHEN and CDR2 SYDVKM. The CDR3 DNA is TGTGCCAGCGGTAGCTCCTATAATTCACCCCTCCACTTT. Protein: CASGSSYNSPLHF.

This clone was recorded a few times. The V call is TRBV19, the J call TRBJ1-2; the match to TRBD1 covers 8 bases. The CDR3 is made up of 16 amino acids. Per germline, CDR1 LNHDA and CDR2 SQIVND (reference sequence). V lost 4 bases and J lost 4; bases outside the gene matches: 11. DNA for the CDR3: TGTGCCAGTAGTAATTCCCCGGACAGGGACCTCTATGGCTACACCTTC. It specifies CASSNSPDRDLYGYTF.

This rearrangement joins TRBV6-1 to TRBJ1-6, with 9 bases fitting TRBD1. The CDR3 is 16 residues long. The V and J ends lost 2 bases and 8 bases, in that order; junction bases with no gene match: 7. Germline CDR1 is MNHNS and CDR2 is SASEGT. CDR3 amino acids: CASSESNRGRYSPLHF. Here the CDR3 DNA reads TGTGCCAGCAGTGAAAGCAACAGGGGGCGTTATTCACCCCTCCACTTT.

This sequence joins TRBV9 and TRBJ1-3; tentatively, D is TRBD1 (6 bases). With 2 bases removed from V and 0 bases from J, the gap between germline ends came to 12 bases. Per germline, CDR1 SGDLS and CDR2 YYNGEE. This CDR3 has 16 residues. The CDR3 reads CASSVEQGASGNTIYF. DNA of the CDR3: TGTGCCAGCAGCGTTGAACAGGGCGCCTCTGGAAACACCATATATTTT.

V gene TRBV28 combines with J gene TRBJ1-4, with 9 bases matching TRBD1. J lost 0 bases, V lost 8 bases, and 19 bases had no gene match. The germline gives CDR1 MDHEN, CDR2 SYDVKM. The CDR3 loop spans 20 amino acids. The CDR3 here is CASAPLHGTGKGATNEKLFF. The CDR3 nucleotides are TGTGCCAGCGCGCCCCTTCACGGGACAGGGAAAGGAGCAACTAATGAAAAACTGTTTTTT.

The chain uses TRBV10-3 and TRBJ2-5, with D possibly TRBD2 on 5 matching bases. Germline loops: CDR1 ENHRY, CDR2 SYGVKD. V was trimmed by 4 bases and J by 4 bases, leaving 10 bases between them. This CDR3 is built from 13 residues. The chain's CDR3 is CAISVGGSETQYF. CDR3 sequence (DNA): TGTGCCATCAGTGTGGGCGGGTCAGAGACCCAGTACTTC.

This chain connects TRBV15 to TRBJ2-5, with D possibly matching TRBD1 (5 bases). CDR1 and CDR2 from the germline V gene are LNHNV and YYDKDF (reference sequence). V lost 0 bases, J lost 3 bases, and 14 bases lay in between. The CDR3 covers 16 residues. The CDR3 loop is CATSRDSLQAKETQYF. The CDR3 DNA reads as TGTGCCACCAGCAGAGATAGTTTACAGGCTAAAGAGACCCAGTACTTC.

V usage is TRBV27 and J usage is TRBJ2-1, with TRBD2 matching 9 bases. Germline-derived CDR1 and CDR2 are MNHEY and SMNVEV (reference sequence). The V segment lost 2 bases and the J segment 4 bases; nucleotides outside the gene matches: 6. This CDR3 comprises 16 residues. CDR3 in amino acids: CASSLGAGGPYNEQFF. CDR3 DNA: TGTGCCAGCAGTTTAGGGGCGGGGGGGCCTTACAATGAGCAGTTCTTC.

The chain recombines TRBV7-8 with TRBJ2-7, with TRBD1 identical over 7 bases. This CDR3 region has 14 residues. Germline V lookup: CDR1 SGHVS, CDR2 FQNEAQ. V dropped 5 bases and J dropped 5; count of bases not matched to a gene: 9. In nucleotides, the CDR3 is TGTGCCAGCAGCGGGCGTACAGGGGACGACGAGCAGTACTTC. Protein product: CASSGRTGDDEQYF.

The chain uses TRBV4-1 and TRBJ1-1; D call uncertain. The CDR3 contains 14 residues. Trimming took 0 bases from V and 2 from J, leaving 7 bases between them. Germline V gene lookup returns CDR1 MGHRA and CDR2 YSYEKL. CDR3 DNA sequence: TGCGCCAGCAGCCAAGAGGGCAGTAACACTGAAGCTTTCTTT. Its protein product is CASSQEGSNTEAFF.

This CDR3 reads CASGNRGRDTEAFF. The CDR3, as DNA: TGTGCCAGCGGGAACAGGGGAAGGGACACTGAAGCTTTCTTT. This rearrangement joins TRBV6-1 to TRBJ1-1; TRBD1 agrees at 7 bases. Germline trimming cut 8 bases from V and 3 bases from J; bases unmatched to any gene: 9. The germline CDR1 and CDR2 sequences are MNHNS and SASEGT. The CDR3 is 14 amino acids.

The table lists this clone with a count of one. The chain is built from TRBV7-6 and TRBJ1-2, with no clear D. The V gene's germline CDR1 is SGHVS and CDR2 FNYEAQ. Trimming pared 7 bases from V and 6 bases from J, leaving 18 bases between. The CDR3 has 14 amino acids. CDR3 sequence (DNA): TGTGCCAGCACGGACTTCAAGCTCTCTAATGGCTACACCTTC. Amino acid sequence: CASTDFKLSNGYTF.

This chain joins TRBV6-5 and TRBJ2-3; possible D gene TRBD1, 5 bases. V lost 6 bases, J lost 3 bases, and 13 bases lay in between. The length of the CDR3 is 14 residues. Germline assignment: CDR1 MNHEY and CDR2 SVGAGI. CDR3 DNA: TGTGCCAGCAGACAGACAGTATTAACAGATACGCAGTATTTT. Protein: CASRQTVLTDTQYF.

This clone was counted only a few times. The genes are TRBV18 and TRBJ2-1; D perhaps matches TRBD1 (5 bases). The CDR3 has 15 amino acids. Germline values: CDR1 KGHSH, CDR2 LQKENI. Between the trimmed V and J ends, which lost 1 base and 6 bases, there was a span of 13 bases. The DNA for the CDR3 is TGTGCCAGCTCACCACGCCAGGGTGATGGCAATGAGCAGTTCTTC. Translating it yields CASSPRQGDGNEQFF.

The rearrangement uses TRBV7-9 and TRBJ2-2, with unresolved D. Between the trimmed V and J ends, which lost 1 base and 4 bases, there was a span of 10 bases. This CDR3 has 15 amino acids. Germline V CDR1 and CDR2: SEHNR, FQNEAQ (reference sequence). CDR3: CASSLDVPGTGELFF. The CDR3 DNA sequence: TGTGCCAGCAGCTTAGATGTCCCCGGCACCGGGGAGCTGTTTTTT.

The chain combines TRBV15 with TRBJ1-2; 7 positions agree with TRBD1. Germline loops: CDR1 LNHNV, CDR2 YYDKDF (reference sequence). The CDR3 runs to 15 residues. V lost 1 base and J lost 8; bases outside the gene matches: 10. The CDR3 sequence is CATSRAVDRVGGYTF. The CDR3 DNA follows: TGTGCCACCAGCAGAGCGGTAGACAGGGTCGGCGGCTACACCTTC.

The J gene is TRBJ2-3, the V gene TRBV7-8; 11 bases map to TRBD2. The CDR3 consists of 15 residues. Germline V lookup: CDR1 SGHVS, CDR2 FQNEAQ. V shed 3 bases and J 2 bases; nucleotides not matched to a gene: 1. This CDR3 is CASSFSGGATDTQYF. The DNA for the CDR3 is TGTGCCAGCAGCTTTAGCGGGGGGGCCACAGATACGCAGTATTTT. The complete variable domain, with remaining parts taken from reference TRBV7-8 and TRBJ2-3, reads GAGVSQSPRYKVAKRGQDVALRCDPISGHVSLFWYQQALGQGPEFLTYFQNEAQLDKSGLPSDRFFAERPEGSVSTLKIQRTQQEDSAVYLCASSFSGGATDTQYFGPGTRLTVL.

DNA of the CDR3: TGTGCCAGCAGCCTACCCGAATTGAACACCGGGGAGCTGTTTTTT. Encoded protein: CASSLPELNTGELFF. The chain links TRBV5-4 to TRBJ2-2; D not certain. CDR3 length equals 15 residues. Germline V gene lookup returns CDR1 SGHNT and CDR2 YYREEE (reference sequence). V lost 4 bases, J lost 1 base, and 11 bases lay in between.

The chain is built from TRBV28 and TRBJ1-5; D is unresolved. Germline assignment: CDR1 MDHEN and CDR2 SYDVKM. The CDR3 runs 15 residues. V lost 6 bases, J lost 2 bases, and 14 bases lay in between. The CDR3, as DNA: TGTGCCAGCAGGGGAAGCGGCTTTCGCAATCAGCCCCAGCATTTT. It is translated as CASRGSGFRNQPQHF.

V usage is TRBV14 and J usage is TRBJ1-2, with D possibly TRBD1 on 6 matching bases. CDR3 length equals 14 residues. Germline CDR1 reads SGHDN; CDR2 reads FVKESK. Trimming cost V 2 bases and J 6 bases, with 13 bases left between them. For the CDR3, the DNA is TGTGCCAGCAGCCAAACTCCAGGGGCGAATGGCTACACCTTC. It yields the protein CASSQTPGANGYTF.